These 21 T cell receptor beta chains were all obtained from the same sample, sequenced in a study of read filtering for tumor transcriptome and immune sequencing. The library was built from about 400 ng RNA with molecular barcoded adaptors for alpha/delta and beta/gamma chains. TCRdb re-called the reads through MiXCR, storing one row per CDR3 protein. The table shows about 62,000 distinct CDR3 sequences, with around 20% occurring only once. The specimen sequenced was a population of CD138-negative cells sorted from bone marrow. Receptor source: a donor aged 40 or older with multiple myeloma.

Of note for this clonotype: This likely comes from a read error, as the CDR3 has no conserved phenylalanine or tryptophan at its end. The chain has TRBV9 and TRBJ2-7, with a weak D call TRBD1 (6 bases). V lost 0 bases and J lost 2, with 12 bases in between. Germline V lookup: CDR1 SGDLS, CDR2 YYNGEE. The CDR3 extends over 15 amino acids. The CDR3 region is CASSVGRGTTYEQYL. The CDR3 region has the DNA TGTGCCAGCAGCGTAGGTAGGGGGACGACCTACGAGCAGTACTTA.

The table lists this clonotype with many counts. The gene calls are TRBV13 and TRBJ1-1; D is unclear. Per the germline V gene, CDR1 is PRHDT and CDR2 is FYEKMQ (reference sequence). Trimming shortened V by 0 bases and J by 1 base, and 0 bases separated the two germline ends. The CDR3 runs to 12 residues. The CDR3 sequence: CASSLGNTEAFF. Here the CDR3 DNA reads TGTGCCAGCAGCTTAGGGAACACTGAAGCTTTCTTT.

A few counts support this clonotype. The chain uses TRBV7-6 and TRBJ2-5, with TRBD2 as a possible D gene (6 bases). The CDR3 totals 14 residues. The ends were cut back, 7 bases at V and 3 bases at J, with 15 bases in the middle. Per the germline V gene, CDR1 is SGHVS and CDR2 is FNYEAQ. The CDR3 protein is CASTPLPGEETQYF. CDR3 nucleotide sequence: TGTGCCAGCACCCCACTACCGGGGGAAGAGACCCAGTACTTC.

This sequence joins TRBV11-2 and TRBJ2-1; no reliable D call. This CDR3 has 13 residues. Looked up from germline, CDR1 is SGHAT and CDR2 is FQNNGV. Deletions cut 0 bases from V and 15 bases from J, with 15 bases between. CDR3 sequence reads: CASSLDPVLTRFF. CDR3 in DNA: TGTGCCAGCAGCTTAGATCCTGTCCTAACCCGGTTCTTC.

This clonotype was counted ten times or more. The V gene is TRBV6-5, the J gene TRBJ1-1; TRBD1 is a possible D gene (5 bases). The CDR3 is 16 amino acids. V lost 5 bases, J lost 1 base, and 17 bases lay in between. The germline V gene encodes CDR1 MNHEY and CDR2 SVGAGI. CDR3 bases: TGTGCCAGCAGTGGTACAGGTGGCGTTCCGAACACTGAAGCTTTCTTT. This encodes CASSGTGGVPNTEAFF.

This clonotype is labeled medium-sized. This sequence joins TRBV20-1 and TRBJ2-2; TRBD1 or TRBD2 may be the D gene (5 bases each). Deletions cut 0 bases from V and 0 bases from J, with 8 bases between. The CDR3 has 15 residues. Germline CDR1 reads DFQATT; CDR2 reads SNEGSKA (reference sequence). The DNA of the CDR3 is TGCAGTGCTAGAGACCCGGGACCGAACACCGGGGAGCTGTTTTTT. Its translation is CSARDPGPNTGELFF.

The V gene is TRBV5-6, the J gene TRBJ2-1; either TRBD1 or TRBD2 may fit D (7 bases each). V shed 6 bases and J shed 6 bases, with 28 bases lying between them. The CDR3 runs to 18 residues. Germline CDR1 SGHDT, CDR2 YYEEEE. CDR3 amino acids: CASTPGTALARARNEQFF. The CDR3 bases are TGTGCCAGCACCCCCGGGACAGCACTAGCGAGAGCTCGCAATGAGCAGTTCTTC.

Concerning this clonotype itself: This clone may be a read error of a much larger clone one base away. This sequence joins TRBV19 and TRBJ2-1, with 7 bases lining up with TRBD2. Germline loops: CDR1 LNHDA, CDR2 SQIVND (reference sequence). This CDR3 spans 14 amino acids. Germline trimming cut 7 bases from V and 7 bases from J; bases unmatched to any gene: 10. DNA of the CDR3: TGTGCCAGTATGCCGGAGGGAGGGCCAAATGAGCAGTTCTTC. Encoded protein: CASMPEGGPNEQFF.

On this clonotype itself: A much larger clone lies a single base off, so this may be a read error. The V call is TRBV20-1, the J call TRBJ1-1; no reliable D call. This CDR3 has 11 residues. Germline loops: CDR1 DFQATT, CDR2 SNEGSKA (reference sequence). CDR3 in amino acids: CSAAGNTEALF. The CDR3 nucleotides are TGCAGTGCCGCGGGGAACACTGAAGCTCTCTTT.

This clonotype occurred many times. This chain uses TRBV2 with TRBJ2-3; no clear D gene. The CDR3 is 11 amino acids. CDR1 and CDR2 from the germline V gene are SNHLY and FYNNEI. Trimming took off 1 base at V and 5 bases at J, with 1 base between the two ends. CDR3 residues: CASSEEDTQYF. CDR3 DNA sequence: TGTGCCAGCAGTGAAGAAGATACGCAGTATTTT. Variable domain in full (rest from reference TRBV2 and TRBJ2-3): EPEVTQTPSHQVTQMGQEVILRCVPISNHLYFYWYRQILGQKVEFLVSFYNNEISEKSEIFDDQFSVERPDGSNFTLKIRSTKLEDSAMYFCASSEEDTQYFGPGTRLTVL.

This clonotype showed up just once. This rearrangement joins TRBV11-3 to TRBJ2-2; no reliable D call. V lost 7 bases, J lost 0 bases, and 15 bases lay in between. The CDR3 is made up of 16 amino acids. The germline gives CDR1 SGHNT, CDR2 YENEEA. The CDR3 nucleotides read TGTGCCAGCACCACCTGGACCGACACGAACACCGGGGAGCTGTTTTTT. Translating gives CASTTWTDTNTGELFF. Using reference TRBV11-3 and TRBJ2-2 for the parts outside the CDR3, the full variable domain is EAGVVQSPRYKIIEKKQPVAFWCNPISGHNTLYWYLQNLGQGPELLIRYENEEAVDDSQLPKDRFSAERLKGVDSTLKIQPAELGDSAVYLCASTTWTDTNTGELFFGEGSRLTVL.

Regarding this clonotype: A much larger clone lies a single base off, so this may be a read error. The V gene is TRBV19, the J gene TRBJ2-2; D remains ambiguous. Per the germline V gene, CDR1 is LNHDA and CDR2 is SQIVND (reference sequence). The CDR3 consists of 15 residues. The CDR3 spells CPSRKQNTNTGELFF. Written as DNA, the CDR3 is TGTCCCAGTAGAAAACAAAATACGAACACCGGGGAGCTGTTTTTT.

Concerning this clonotype: A much more abundant neighbour one base away suggests this may be a read error. The V and J genes are TRBV28 and TRBJ2-3; a possible D gene is TRBD1 (5 bases). Per germline, CDR1 MDHEN and CDR2 SYDVKM. V was cut by 3 bases and J by 8 bases, with 12 bases left in between. This CDR3 region has 13 residues. CDR3 bases: TGTGCCAGCAGTTTGCAGGGTGTGGGTACGCAGTATTTT. Translating it yields CASSLQGVGTQYF.

The sample holds many counts of this clonotype. The V and J genes are TRBV4-1 and TRBJ2-1; either TRBD1 or TRBD2 may supply D (5 bases each). The V gene's germline CDR1 is MGHRA and CDR2 YSYEKL. Trimming cost V 1 base and J 10 bases, with 8 bases left between them. The CDR3 loop spans 12 amino acids. CDR3 sequence: CASSQGWGEQFF. As DNA, the CDR3 is TGCGCCAGCAGCCAAGGGTGGGGGGAGCAGTTCTTC.

About this clonotype: A much larger clone differs by one base, so this may be a read error. The chain couples TRBV19 to TRBJ2-7, with TRBD1 matching 9 bases. The CDR3 contains 17 residues. Germline CDR1 and CDR2: LNHDA and SQIVND (reference sequence). CDR3 DNA: TGTGCCAGTAGTACCTATTCCGGGGACAGGGTCTCCGACGAGCAGTACTTC. It translates to CASSTYSGDRVSDEQYF.

This clonotype has at least ten counts. The chain employs TRBV11-1 and TRBJ2-3, with 12 bases that match TRBD2. Per germline, CDR1 SGHAT and CDR2 FQDESV (reference sequence). V lost 5 bases to trimming and J lost 3 bases; unmatched junction nucleotides: 3. The CDR3 covers 15 residues. The CDR3 coding sequence is TGTGCCAGCAGCGTGACTAGCGGGAGTACAGATACGCAGTATTTT. It encodes CASSVTSGSTDTQYF.

The table lists this clonotype with many counts. The gene calls are TRBV20-1 and TRBJ1-1, with TRBD1 as a possible D gene (5 bases). V lost 0 bases, J lost 5 bases, and 16 bases lay in between. Germline assignment: CDR1 DFQATT and CDR2 SNEGSKA (reference sequence). This CDR3 comprises 15 residues. CDR3 bases: TGCAGTGCTAGAGACGGGGCCTCCTCGAAAACTGAAGCTTTCTTT. Its translation is CSARDGASSKTEAFF.

This clonotype was seen many times. The V and J genes are TRBV29-1 and TRBJ2-2; 10 bases match TRBD1. The CDR3 is 14 residues long. With 6 bases clipped from V and 7 bases from J, the junction kept 8 bases outside the gene matches. Per germline, CDR1 SQVTM and CDR2 ANQGSEA. The CDR3 loop reads CSVDPGTGDGELFF. The CDR3 DNA reads as TGCAGCGTAGATCCCGGGACAGGGGACGGGGAGCTGTTTTTT.

The chain employs TRBV7-9 and TRBJ1-2; 7 bases fit TRBD1. The germline CDR1 and CDR2 sequences are SEHNR and FQNEAQ (reference sequence). CDR3 length: 16 amino acids. The V and J ends lost 0 bases and 4 bases, in that order; junction bases with no gene match: 8. This chain's CDR3 is CASSLAPGQNIYGYTF. The CDR3, as DNA: TGTGCCAGCAGCTTAGCCCCGGGACAGAACATCTATGGCTACACCTTC.

Note on this clonotype: Compared with germline, one end of the junction differs, possibly owing to a read error. The chain links TRBV6-2 or TRBV6-3 to TRBJ2-1, with D possibly being TRBD1 or TRBD2 (5 bases each). Germline-derived CDR1 and CDR2 are MNHEY and SVGEGT. There are 15 residues in the CDR3. For the CDR3, the DNA is TGTGCCAGCAGCTACTCTGGGACCCCCGGCAATGAGCTGTTCTTC. Amino acid sequence: CASSYSGTPGNELFF.

In the case of this clonotype: One base away lies a much larger clone, so this may be a sequencing read error. This sequence joins TRBV20-1 and TRBJ2-3, with no clear D. The CDR3 is made up of 13 amino acids. Germline values: CDR1 DFQATT, CDR2 SNEGSKA (reference sequence). The CDR3 is CSAKVPVTDTRYF. The CDR3 DNA sequence: TGCAGTGCTAAAGTCCCGGTCACAGATACGCGGTATTTT.